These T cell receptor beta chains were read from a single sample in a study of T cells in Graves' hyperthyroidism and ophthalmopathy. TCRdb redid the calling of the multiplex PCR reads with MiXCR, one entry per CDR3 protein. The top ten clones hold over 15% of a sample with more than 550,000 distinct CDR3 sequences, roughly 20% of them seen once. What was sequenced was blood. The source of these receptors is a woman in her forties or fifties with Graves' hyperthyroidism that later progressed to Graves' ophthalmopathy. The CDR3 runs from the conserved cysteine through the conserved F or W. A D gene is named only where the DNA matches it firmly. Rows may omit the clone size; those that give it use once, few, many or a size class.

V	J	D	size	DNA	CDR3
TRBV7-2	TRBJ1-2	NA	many	TGTGCCAGCAGCTTAGCCGGGGGCAGTGGCTACACCTTC	CASSLAGGSGYTF
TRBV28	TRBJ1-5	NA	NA	TGTGCCAGCAGTCATAACAAGCGGGGCGGCAATCAGCCCCAGCATTTT	CASSHNKRGGNQPQHF
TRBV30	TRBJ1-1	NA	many	TGTGCCTGGGGGGCGCAGCGGAACACTGAAGCTTTCTTT	CAWGAQRNTEAFF
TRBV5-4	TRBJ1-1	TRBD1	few	TGTGCCAGCAGCTTCCGGGCCGGGACAGAGGAAGCTTTCTTT	CASSFRAGTEEAFF
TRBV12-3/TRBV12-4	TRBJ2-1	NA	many	TGTGCCAGCAGTTTGAGGCAGATCGATGAGCAGTTCTTC	CASSLRQIDEQFF
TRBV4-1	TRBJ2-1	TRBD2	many	TGCGCCAGCAGCCAGTCCGGGACTAGGCCCTTGAATGAGCAGTTCTTC	CASSQSGTRPLNEQFF
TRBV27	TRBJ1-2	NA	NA	TGTGCCAGCACCCCGGAGGCTGGGTCCCTCTATGGCTACACCTTC	CASTPEAGSLYGYTF
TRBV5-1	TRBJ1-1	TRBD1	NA	TGCGCCAGCAGCCAGGCCGGACAGGGTAGGTCTGAAGCTTTCTTT	CASSQAGQGRSEAFF
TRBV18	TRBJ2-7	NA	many	TGTGCCAGCTCACCATACGCAGGGAACCCCTACGAGCAGTACTTC	CASSPYAGNPYEQYF
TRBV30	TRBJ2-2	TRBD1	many	TGTGCCTGGAGTGTGAGGGGGCGCACCGGGGAGCTGTTTTTT	CAWSVRGRTGELFF
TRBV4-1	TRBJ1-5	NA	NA	TGCGCCAGCAGCCAAGACACACTTAGTCAGCCCCAGCATTTT	CASSQDTLSQPQHF
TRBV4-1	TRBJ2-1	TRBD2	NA	TGCGCCAGCAGCCCGGGGGGGCGGAACAATGAGCAGTTCTTC	CASSPGGRNNEQFF
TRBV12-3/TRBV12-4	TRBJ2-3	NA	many	TGTGCCAGCAGTTCCCGATATACGCAGTATTTT	CASSSRYTQYF
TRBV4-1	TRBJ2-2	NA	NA	TGCGCCAGCAGCCAGAGAGCGGGGAACACCGGGGAGCTGTTTTTT	CASSQRAGNTGELFF
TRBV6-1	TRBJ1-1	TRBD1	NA	TGTGCCAGCAGTGAGAACAGGGGGCTGGGAACTGAAGCTTTCTTT	CASSENRGLGTEAFF
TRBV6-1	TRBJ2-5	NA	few	TGTGCCAGCAGTTCCTACCGAGAGACCCAGTACTTC	CASSSYRETQYF
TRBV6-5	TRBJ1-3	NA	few	TGTGCCAGCAGTTACTCGACTCCAGGGAGGAACACCATATATTTT	CASSYSTPGRNTIYF
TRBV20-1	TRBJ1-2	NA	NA	TGCAGTGCTAGCGCCCGCGGAGTCGCTAACTATGGCTACACCTTC	CSASARGVANYGYTF
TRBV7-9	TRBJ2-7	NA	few	TGTGCCAGCAGCTTAGAACAGGAGAAAGCCTACGAGCAGTACTTC	CASSLEQEKAYEQYF
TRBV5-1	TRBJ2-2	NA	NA	TGCGCCAGCAGCTTGGCTGAAGTCTTAGGGACCGGGGAGCTGTTTTTT	CASSLAEVLGTGELFF
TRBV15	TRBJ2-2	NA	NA	TGTGCCACCAGCAGAGGTAGCGCAGCTCTATCGAACACCGGGGAGCTGTCTTTT	CATSRGSAALSNTGELSF
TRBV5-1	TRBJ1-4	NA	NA	TGCGCCAGCAGCTTAGCATCCGGGGGATTTGAAAAACTGTTTTTT	CASSLASGGFEKLFF
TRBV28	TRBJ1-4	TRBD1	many	TGTGCCAGCAGTTTCCCGGACAGGGGGCCTGCGACTAATGAAAAACTGTTTTTT	CASSFPDRGPATNEKLFF
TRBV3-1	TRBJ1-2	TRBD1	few	TGTGCCAGCAGCCAAAGGTCGACAGGGGACTATGGCTACACCTTC	CASSQRSTGDYGYTF
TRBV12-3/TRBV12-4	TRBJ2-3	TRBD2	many	TGTGCCAGCAGCCCTTATAGCGGGGGTTCGATAGATACGCAGTATTTT	CASSPYSGGSIDTQYF
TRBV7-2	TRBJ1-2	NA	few	TGTGCCAGCAGCTTAGGTACCCCCTACACCTTC	CASSLGTPYTF
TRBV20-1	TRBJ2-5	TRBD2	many	TGCAGTGCCTCACTAGGTGCTAGCGGGGCGGTCACTGAGACCCAGTACTTC	CSASLGASGAVTETQYF
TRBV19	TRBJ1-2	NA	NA	TGTGCCAGTAGTAGCGGGACACTTGGCTATGGCTACACCTTC	CASSSGTLGYGYTF
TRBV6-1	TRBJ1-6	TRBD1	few	TGTGCCAGCAGTCAGACAGGGGGTTATAATTCACCCCTCCACTTT	CASSQTGGYNSPLHF
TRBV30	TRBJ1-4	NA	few	TGTGCCTGGCAGGGGATGATCGCAACTAATGAAAAACTGTTTTTT	CAWQGMIATNEKLFF
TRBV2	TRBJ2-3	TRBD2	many	TGTGCCAGCAGTGACTTAGCGGGTTTTGCAGATACGCAGTATTTT	CASSDLAGFADTQYF
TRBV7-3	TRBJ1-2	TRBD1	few	TGTGCCAGCAGCGAAGACAGGGAAGCCTATGGCTACACCTTC	CASSEDREAYGYTF
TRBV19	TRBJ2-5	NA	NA	TGTGCCAGTAGTATCACCAGTGGAGAGACCCAGTACTTC	CASSITSGETQYF
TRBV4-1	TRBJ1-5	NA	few	TGCGCCAGCAGCCAAGATCGGGGAGGGTCTATCAATCAGCCCCAGCATTTT	CASSQDRGGSINQPQHF
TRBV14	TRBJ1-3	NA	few	TGTGCCAGCAGCCAAGATCGGGGACACTTCTCTGGAAACACCATATATTTT	CASSQDRGHFSGNTIYF
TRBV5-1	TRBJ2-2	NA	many	TGCGCCAGCAGCCCCGGGGACGGTACCGGGGAGCTGTTTTTT	CASSPGDGTGELFF
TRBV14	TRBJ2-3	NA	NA	TGTGCCAGCAGCCAAACCGGACAGGTAAAGGCGGGAAGAGATACGCAGTATTTT	CASSQTGQVKAGRDTQYF
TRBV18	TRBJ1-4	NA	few	TGTGCCAGCTCTCGCGGTCCCGCAACTAATGAAAAACTGTTTTTT	CASSRGPATNEKLFF
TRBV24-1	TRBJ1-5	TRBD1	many	TGTGCCACCAGTGACACGACAGGGGGAAGCAATCAGCCCCAGCATTTT	CATSDTTGGSNQPQHF
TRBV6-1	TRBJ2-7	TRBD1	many	TGTGCCAGCAGACAGACAGGGGAACACTCCTACGAGCAGTACTTC	CASRQTGEHSYEQYF